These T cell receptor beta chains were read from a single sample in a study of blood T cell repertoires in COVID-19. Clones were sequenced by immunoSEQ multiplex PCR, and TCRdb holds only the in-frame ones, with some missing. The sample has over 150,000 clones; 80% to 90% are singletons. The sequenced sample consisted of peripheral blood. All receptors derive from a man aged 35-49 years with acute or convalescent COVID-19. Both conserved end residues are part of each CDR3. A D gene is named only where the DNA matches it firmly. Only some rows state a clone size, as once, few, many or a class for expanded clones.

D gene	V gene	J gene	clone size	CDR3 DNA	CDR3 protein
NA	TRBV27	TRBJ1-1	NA	TGTGCCAGCAGTCCCCTCGGGGGTGAAGCTTTCTTT	CASSPLGGEAFF
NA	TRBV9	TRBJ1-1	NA	TGTGCCAGCAGCGTCCGGGGGGGCGGCACTGAAGCTTTCTTT	CASSVRGGGTEAFF
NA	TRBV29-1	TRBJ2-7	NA	TGCAGCGTCGTGCTCACGGGACACGTCTACGAGCAGTACTTC	CSVVLTGHVYEQYF
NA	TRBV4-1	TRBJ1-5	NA	TGCGCCAGCAGCCAAGCAGGGGTCCAGCCCCAGCATTTT	CASSQAGVQPQHF
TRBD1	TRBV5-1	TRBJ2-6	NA	TGCGCCAGCAGCTTACCGTTAACAGGGGAAGAATATGCTGGGGCCAACGTCCTGACTTTC	CASSLPLTGEEYAGANVLTF
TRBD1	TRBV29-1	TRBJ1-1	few	TGCAGCGTTTTACCGGGACAGGGGGTTCGGACTGAAGCTTTCTTT	CSVLPGQGVRTEAFF
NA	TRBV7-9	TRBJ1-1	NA	TGTGCCAGCAGCGACCGGACAGCCAACACTGAAGCTTTCTTT	CASSDRTANTEAFF
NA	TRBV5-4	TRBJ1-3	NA	TGTGCCAGCAGCGCGGGGCTTTTTTCTGGAAACACCATATATTTT	CASSAGLFSGNTIYF
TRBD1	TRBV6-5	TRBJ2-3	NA	TGTGCCAGCCTACAACAGGGGATGGGAGAGGATACGCAGTATTTT	CASLQQGMGEDTQYF
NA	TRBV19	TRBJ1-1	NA	TGTGCCAGTAGTATCATCGGCAGGGCTGAAGCTTTCTTT	CASSIIGRAEAFF
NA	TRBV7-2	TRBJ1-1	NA	TGTGCCAGCAGCCTCAACGGACAGTACACTGAAGCTTTCTTT	CASSLNGQYTEAFF
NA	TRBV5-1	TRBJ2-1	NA	TGCGCCAGCAGGTTTCGCATCGGGGATGAGCAGTTCTTC	CASRFRIGDEQFF
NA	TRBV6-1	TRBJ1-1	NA	TGTGCCAGCAGTGAGCTTAATAGGGGAGCTTTCTTT	CASSELNRGAFF
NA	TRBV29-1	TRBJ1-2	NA	TGCAGCGTTTTGGGCAGGGGCATGTATGGCTACACCTTC	CSVLGRGMYGYTF
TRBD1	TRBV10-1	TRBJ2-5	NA	TGCGCCAGCAGTGAGTCGGGGGACAGGGCAGAGACCCAGTACTTC	CASSESGDRAETQYF
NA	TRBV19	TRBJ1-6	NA	TGTGCCAGTAGTATATCCCACTGGGGACACCTCCACTTT	CASSISHWGHLHF
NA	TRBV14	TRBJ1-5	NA	TGTGCCAGCAGCCAAGATGTGGGCAGAGGGCTGCATTTT	CASSQDVGRGLHF
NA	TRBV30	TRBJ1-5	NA	TGTGCCTGGAGTCGACGGACAGCAGGCAATCAGCCCCAGCATTTT	CAWSRRTAGNQPQHF
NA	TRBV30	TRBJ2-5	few	TGTGCCTGGAGTTACAGGCTCGGGACCCAGTACTTC	CAWSYRLGTQYF
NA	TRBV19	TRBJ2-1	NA	TGTGCCAGTAGCCAGGGTTCCTACAATGAGCAGTTCTTC	CASSQGSYNEQFF
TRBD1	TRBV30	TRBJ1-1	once	TGTGCCTGGAGCAGGGGGCCGGAGAACACTGAAGCTTTCTTT	CAWSRGPENTEAFF
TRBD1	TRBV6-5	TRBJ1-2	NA	TGTGCCACTATTGGACAGGGCGTCTTTTATGGCTACACCTTC	CATIGQGVFYGYTF
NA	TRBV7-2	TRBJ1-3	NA	TGTGCCAGCAGCCCCCGGGGAAACACCATATATTTT	CASSPRGNTIYF
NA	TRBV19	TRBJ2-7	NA	TGTGCCAGTAGTCCCGCGGTAAGCTCCTACGAGCAGTACTTC	CASSPAVSSYEQYF
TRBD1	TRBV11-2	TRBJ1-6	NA	TGTGCCAGCACGAGACAGGGTCCTGGTAATTCACCCCTCCACTTT	CASTRQGPGNSPLHF
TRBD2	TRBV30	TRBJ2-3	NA	TGTGCCTGGAGCCCGGGGGGGTCTAGCACAGATACGCAGTATTTT	CAWSPGGSSTDTQYF
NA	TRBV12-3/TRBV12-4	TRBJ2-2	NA	TGTGCCAGCAGTTCTCCCTCCGGGGAGCTGTTTTTT	CASSSPSGELFF
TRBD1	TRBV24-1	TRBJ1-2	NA	TGTGCCACCAGTGACCGCGGACAGGGCTCGATTAGGGAAGGCTACACCTTC	CATSDRGQGSIREGYTF
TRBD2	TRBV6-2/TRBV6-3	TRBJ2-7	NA	TGTGCCAGCAGTTACAGCGGGGGGCACTCCTACGAGCAGTACTTC	CASSYSGGHSYEQYF
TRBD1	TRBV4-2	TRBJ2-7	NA	TGTGCCAGCTCAGACCAAGCCTCCAGACAGGGGGGTACCTACGAGCAGTACTTC	CASSDQASRQGGTYEQYF
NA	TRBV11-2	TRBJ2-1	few	TGTGCCAGCAGCGTAACTCCCGGGGGCAATGAGCAGTTCTTC	CASSVTPGGNEQFF
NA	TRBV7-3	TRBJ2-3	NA	TGTGCCAGCAGCTTAAGGCCTCTCGATACGCAGTATTTT	CASSLRPLDTQYF
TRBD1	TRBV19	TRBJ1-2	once	TGTGCCACTAAAGGGGGCAATGGGGACTATGGCTACACCTTC	CATKGGNGDYGYTF
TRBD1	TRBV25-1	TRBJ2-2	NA	TGTGCCAGCAGTGAATCTGGACAGGGGGACTCGCGGCTGTTTTTT	CASSESGQGDSRLFF
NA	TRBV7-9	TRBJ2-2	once	TGTGCCAGCAGCTTGGCTGTCACCGGGGAGCTGTTTTTT	CASSLAVTGELFF
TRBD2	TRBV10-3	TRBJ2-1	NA	TGTGCCATCAGTGATCCGACTAGCGCAGCCTACAATGAGCAGTTCTTC	CAISDPTSAAYNEQFF
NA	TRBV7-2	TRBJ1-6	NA	TGTGCCAGCAGGCCTACAGGGAGCAATTCACCCCTCCACTTT	CASRPTGSNSPLHF
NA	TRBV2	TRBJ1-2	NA	TGTGCCAGCAGGTCACAGTTTACCTATGGCTACACCTTC	CASRSQFTYGYTF
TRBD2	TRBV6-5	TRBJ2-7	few	TGTGCCAGCAGTTTAAGGACTAGCGGCTCCTACGAGCAGTACTTC	CASSLRTSGSYEQYF
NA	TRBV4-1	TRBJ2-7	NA	TGCGCCAGCAGCCAAGGTACAGGGAACTACGAGCAGTACTTC	CASSQGTGNYEQYF
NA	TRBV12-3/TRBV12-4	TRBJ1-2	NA	TGTGCCAGCAGTTTAGTAGGGAGCGGCTACACCTTC	CASSLVGSGYTF
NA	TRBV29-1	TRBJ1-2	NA	TGCAGCGGTGAGTCCTCCTATGGCTACACCTTC	CSGESSYGYTF
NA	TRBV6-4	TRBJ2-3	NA	TGTGCCAGCAGTGAGGGGACTGGCAATCCAGATACGCAGTATTTT	CASSEGTGNPDTQYF
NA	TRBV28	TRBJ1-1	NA	TGTGCCAGCAGCCCCAGACTTGTAACTGAAGCTTTCTTT	CASSPRLVTEAFF
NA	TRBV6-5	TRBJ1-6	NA	TGTGCCAGCAGATCGGGGTTTGTTGGTTCACCCCTCCACTTT	CASRSGFVGSPLHF
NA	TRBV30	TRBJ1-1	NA	TGTGCCTGGAGTGTACTTAGGGGGAATGAAGCTTTCTTT	CAWSVLRGNEAFF
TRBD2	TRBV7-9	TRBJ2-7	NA	TGTGCCAGCAGCCCCGTAGCGGGGGCCACCTTGGTCGAGCAGTACTTC	CASSPVAGATLVEQYF
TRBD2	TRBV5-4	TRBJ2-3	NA	TGTGCCAGCAGCCCGGAAACTAGCGGGGGGGCAGATACGCAGTATTTT	CASSPETSGGADTQYF
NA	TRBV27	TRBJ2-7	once	TGTGCCAGCAGTTTCGGGGTTACCTACGAGCAGTACTTC	CASSFGVTYEQYF
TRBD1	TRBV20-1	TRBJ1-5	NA	TGCAGTGCTAGTGGGGGACAGGGACTCGACAATCAGCCCCAGCATTTT	CSASGGQGLDNQPQHF
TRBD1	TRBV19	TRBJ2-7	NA	TGTGCCAGTAGTATGGGGACAGGCTCCTACGAGCAGTACTTC	CASSMGTGSYEQYF
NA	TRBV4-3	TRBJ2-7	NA	TGCGCCAGCAGCCAAGATAAGCAGGGAATCTACGAGCAGTACTTC	CASSQDKQGIYEQYF
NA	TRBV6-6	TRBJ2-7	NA	TGTGCCAGCAGTTACTCGAAGGTGTTGAGGGAGCAGTACTTC	CASSYSKVLREQYF
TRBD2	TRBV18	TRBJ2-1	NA	TGTGCCAGCTCACCGAGGAGCGGGGGGATCAATGAGCAGTTCTTC	CASSPRSGGINEQFF
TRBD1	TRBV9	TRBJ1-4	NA	TGTGCCAGCAGCTCACAGGGGGCCGCTAATGAAAAACTGTTTTTT	CASSSQGAANEKLFF